Each of the 25 T cell receptor beta chains below was sequenced from the same sample in a study of CD8+ T cells in alopecia areata. The sample's treatment: oral pan-JAK inhibitor, 5-10 mg twice daily. The authors extracted RNA and reverse transcribed it into cDNA as the sequencing template. Data came from immunoSEQ multiplex PCR; TCRdb stores just in-frame clones and leaves some out. The sample includes about 200,000 clones, approximately 56% of them seen just once. Here the sequenced sample was CD4+ T cells sorted from blood, taken at week 4, from a patient treated with tofacitinib. The origin of the receptors is a human donor with alopecia areata.

V gene TRBV29-1 combines with J gene TRBJ2-7; 8 bases are a match to TRBD1. CDR3 length: 14 residues. Germline CDR1 reads SQVTM; CDR2 reads ANQGSEA. V dropped 6 bases and J dropped 0; count of bases not matched to a gene: 7. The CDR3 region is CSVATGDGSYEQYF. CDR3 nucleotides: TGCAGCGTCGCGACAGGGGATGGCTCCTACGAGCAGTACTTC.

The chain uses TRBV30 and TRBJ1-1, with D unclear. The CDR3 contains 14 residues. V was clipped by 0 bases and J by 7 bases, with 15 bases between them. From germline, CDR1 is GTSNPN and CDR2 SVGIG (reference sequence). CDR3 region: CAWSVRGRVSEAFF. The DNA for the CDR3 is TGTGCCTGGAGTGTACGGGGTCGAGTTAGTGAAGCTTTCTTT.

V usage is TRBV7-3 and J usage is TRBJ2-3; D remains unclear. The germline V and J ends were trimmed by 1 base and 6 bases, with 11 bases remaining between them. The germline gives CDR1 SGHTA, CDR2 FQGTGA. There are 14 residues in the CDR3. CDR3 coding DNA: TGTGCCAGCAGCTTAAGTCCCCTCAGGGATACGCAGTATTTT. Translation gives CASSLSPLRDTQYF.

This chain links TRBV10-3 with TRBJ2-2, with D perhaps matching TRBD1 (6 bases). Trimming left V 5 bases short and J 0 bases short, with 7 bases between. The germline V gene has CDR1 ENHRY and CDR2 SYGVKD. The CDR3 is 14 residues long. The CDR3 DNA sequence: TGTGCCATCAGTCGGACAGCGAACACCGGGGAGCTGTTTTTT. The encoded protein is CAISRTANTGELFF.

Worth noting for this clone: The same CDR3 is also encoded by other DNA sequences in this sample. The gene calls are TRBV29-1 and TRBJ2-5; 8 nucleotides agree with TRBD2. CDR1 and CDR2 (germline): SQVTM, ANQGSEA. The V and J ends lost 4 bases and 3 bases, in that order; junction bases with no gene match: 1. This CDR3 is built from 12 residues. CDR3 in amino acids: CSVVSGEETQYF. The CDR3 coding sequence is TGCAGCGTTGTTAGCGGGGAAGAGACCCAGTACTTC.

The chain combines TRBV7-8 with TRBJ2-3; 14 bases line up with TRBD2. The germline gives CDR1 SGHVS, CDR2 FQNEAQ. This CDR3 is built from 16 residues. Trimming took 4 bases from V and 4 from J; bases not matched to a gene: 4. The CDR3 nucleotides are TGTGCCAGCAGCTACCGACTAGCGGGGGGGCCAGATACGCAGTATTTT. This translates into CASSYRLAGGPDTQYF.

The chain combines TRBV5-1 with TRBJ2-1, with 11 positions matching TRBD2. CDR1 is SGHRS, CDR2 YFSETQ, per germline. The CDR3 extends over 15 amino acids. V was clipped by 5 bases and J by 9 bases; unmatched bases: 10. DNA for the CDR3: TGCGCCAGCAGTCTGCAGGCTAGCGGGGGGTTTGAGCAGTTCTTC. Translated: CASSLQASGGFEQFF.

This clone is a singleton in its sample. The chain employs TRBV27 and TRBJ2-6; D gene unclear. The V and J ends lost 3 bases and 0 bases respectively, with 6 bases between them. This CDR3 region has 15 residues. From germline, CDR1 is MNHEY and CDR2 SMNVEV (reference sequence). The CDR3 nucleotides are TGTGCCAGCAGTTTCTGGAGCTCTGGGGCCAACGTCCTGACTTTC. Protein: CASSFWSSGANVLTF.

The chain uses TRBV7-6 and TRBJ2-3; 8 bases map to TRBD1. The CDR3 has 17 residues. Looked up from germline, CDR1 is SGHVS and CDR2 is FNYEAQ. With V trimmed by 2 bases and J by 4 bases, 11 bases remained unmatched. CDR3 in amino acids: CASSLTSPGGWADTQYF. The CDR3 coding sequence is TGTGCCAGCAGCTTAACCTCTCCAGGGGGCTGGGCAGATACGCAGTATTTT.

This chain links TRBV30 with TRBJ2-1; D may be TRBD2 (5 bases). V was clipped by 0 bases and J by 10 bases, with 13 bases between them. There are 13 residues in the CDR3. Germline V gene sequence: CDR1 GTSNPN, CDR2 SVGIG (reference sequence). CDR3 amino acids: CAWSVGLAREQFF. Written as DNA, the CDR3 is TGTGCCTGGAGTGTGGGCCTAGCACGCGAGCAGTTCTTC.

This clone appeared a few times. This chain joins TRBV5-1 and TRBJ2-3; D is perhaps TRBD1 (7 bases). CDR3 length: 17 residues. Between the trimmed V and J ends, which lost 1 base and 2 bases, there was a span of 17 bases. CDR1 SGHRS and CDR2 YFSETQ come from the germline V gene. CDR3 region: CASSLIGRGAHTDTQYF. The CDR3 bases are TGCGCCAGCAGCTTGATCGGCAGGGGGGCACACACAGATACGCAGTATTTT.

The chain combines TRBV4-3 with TRBJ2-1, with a tentative D call TRBD1 (5 bases). The V end lost 4 bases, the J end lost 8 bases, and 12 bases lay between the germline ends. Germline V gives CDR1 LGHNA, CDR2 YSLEER. The CDR3 length is 13 residues. The CDR3 sequence is CASSLYRSHEQFF. The DNA of the CDR3 is TGCGCCAGCAGCCTTTACAGGTCCCATGAGCAGTTCTTC.

The V and J genes are TRBV30 and TRBJ1-5; D is undetermined. This CDR3 has 14 amino acids. Germline values: CDR1 GTSNPN, CDR2 SVGIG (reference sequence). V was cut by 4 bases and J by 6 bases, with 16 bases left in between. Here the CDR3 reads CAWNPGPRGQPQHF. DNA for the CDR3: TGTGCCTGGAATCCGGGCCCCCGGGGTCAGCCCCAGCATTTT.

The rearrangement joins TRBV9 to TRBJ2-6; no clear D. V was clipped by 5 bases and J by 4 bases, with 10 bases between them. The CDR3 consists of 14 residues. Germline-derived CDR1 and CDR2 are SGDLS and YYNGEE. DNA for the CDR3: TGTGCCAGCAGTATGAACTCCGGGGCCAACGTCCTGACTTTC. Protein sequence: CASSMNSGANVLTF.

V and J are TRBV18 and TRBJ2-7, with D unresolved. Germline V lookup: CDR1 KGHSH, CDR2 LQKENI. Between the trimmed V and J ends, which lost 3 bases and 4 bases, there was a span of 4 bases. The CDR3 contains 11 residues. The CDR3 here is CASSPRYEQYF. Here the CDR3 DNA reads TGTGCCAGCTCACCGCGGTACGAGCAGTACTTC.

The table lists this clone with a few counts. The chain carries TRBV6-5 and TRBJ1-2; TRBD1 aligns across 8 bases. Looked up from germline, CDR1 is MNHEY and CDR2 is SVGAGI. The V segment lost 7 bases and the J segment 4 bases; nucleotides outside the gene matches: 5. The CDR3 extends over 13 amino acids. In nucleotides, the CDR3 is TGTGCCAGCAAGGGGACAGGATCCTATGGCTACACCTTC. Its protein is CASKGTGSYGYTF.

V and J are TRBV2 and TRBJ2-7, with a tentative D call TRBD1 (7 bases). V was shortened by 8 bases and J by 3 bases, with 14 bases between the two germline ends. The CDR3 is made up of 13 amino acids. CDR1 is SNHLY, CDR2 FYNNEI, per germline. CDR3 sequence (DNA): TGTGCCAGCGGAGGGGGCCCAAGCTACGAGCAGTACTTC. This codes for CASGGGPSYEQYF. Filled out from reference TRBV2 and TRBJ2-7, the complete variable domain reads EPEVTQTPSHQVTQMGQEVILRCVPISNHLYFYWYRQILGQKVEFLVSFYNNEISEKSEIFDDQFSVERPDGSNFTLKIRSTKLEDSAMYFCASGGGPSYEQYFGPGTRLTVT.

This chain links TRBV7-2 with TRBJ2-3; TRBD1 matches at 8 bases. Trimming cost V 6 bases and J 3 bases; bases outside gene matches: 8. The CDR3 sequence is 15 residues long. Germline values: CDR1 SGHTA, CDR2 FQGNSA. This CDR3 reads CASRLAGGGTDTQYF. CDR3 coding DNA: TGTGCCAGCAGACTAGCAGGGGGCGGGACAGATACGCAGTATTTT.

V gene TRBV29-1 combines with J gene TRBJ2-7; TRBD1 aligns across 7 bases. After removal of 0 bases from V and 6 bases from J, the junction contained 2 bases not matched to a gene. The germline CDR1 and CDR2 sequences are SQVTM and ANQGSEA. The CDR3 contains 12 residues. This CDR3 is CSVEEGGGEQYF. DNA for the CDR3: TGCAGCGTTGAAGAAGGGGGCGGCGAGCAGTACTTC.

This clone was seen a handful of times. The junction differs from germline at one of its ends, possibly a read error. The chain links TRBV5-5 to TRBJ1-5, with no clear D. The CDR3 covers 15 residues. The germline gives CDR1 SGHKS, CDR2 YYEKEE (reference sequence). This chain's CDR3 is CASSLRGPSDQPQHF. CDR3 bases: TGTGCCAGCAGCTTGAGAGGTCCTAGCGATCAGCCCCAGCATTTT.

The chain is built from TRBV30 and TRBJ1-5, with a weak D call TRBD1 (5 bases). V was cut by 4 bases and J by 0 bases, with 16 bases left in between. Germline V gene data show CDR1 as GTSNPN and CDR2 as SVGIG (reference sequence). The CDR3 contains 16 residues. CDR3 in amino acids: CAWTPPRGYSNQPQHF. In DNA form, the CDR3 reads TGTGCCTGGACCCCACCCCGGGGCTATAGCAATCAGCCCCAGCATTTT.

V gene TRBV6-6 combines with J gene TRBJ1-5; D not certain. The CDR3 extends over 14 amino acids. Germline lookup yields CDR1 MNHNY and CDR2 SVGAGI (reference sequence). V gave up 2 bases and J gave up 0 bases, with 5 bases separating them. This CDR3 reads CASSYGASNQPQHF. The CDR3 DNA reads TGTGCCAGCAGTTACGGCGCTAGCAATCAGCCCCAGCATTTT.

The chain couples TRBV6-5 to TRBJ1-1; D remains ambiguous. V lost 6 bases and J lost 2, with 10 bases in between. Germline V gene sequence: CDR1 MNHEY, CDR2 SVGAGI. This CDR3 has 13 residues. The CDR3 loop reads CASRLRLNTEAFF. The CDR3, as DNA: TGTGCCAGCAGGCTCAGACTTAACACTGAAGCTTTCTTT.

This chain joins TRBV30 and TRBJ2-1; 10 nucleotides line up with TRBD1. The CDR3 is made up of 15 amino acids. Trimming at V came to 4 bases and at J to 7 bases, leaving 10 bases not matched to a gene. Germline V gene lookup returns CDR1 GTSNPN and CDR2 SVGIG (reference sequence). CDR3 amino acids: CAWTDVGQGRNEQFF. The CDR3 region has the DNA TGTGCCTGGACCGACGTGGGACAGGGGAGGAATGAGCAGTTCTTC. Full variable domain (rest looked up from reference TRBV30 and TRBJ2-1): SQTIHQWPATLVQPVGSPLSLECTVEGTSNPNLYWYRQAAGRGLQLLFYSVGIGQISSEVPQNLSASRPQDRQFILSSKKLLLSDSGFYLCAWTDVGQGRNEQFFGPGTRLTVL.

V and J are TRBV5-1 and TRBJ2-7; 9 positions match TRBD1. The CDR3 is made up of 14 amino acids. Germline CDR1 and CDR2: SGHRS and YFSETQ. V was clipped by 1 base and J by 4 bases; unmatched bases: 3. Written as DNA, the CDR3 is TGCGCCAGCAGCTTGCTACAGGGGGCGTACGAGCAGTACTTC. Its translation is CASSLLQGAYEQYF.